One and the same sample provided the 14 T cell receptor beta chains below, sequenced in a study of cytomegalovirus exposure and HLA in healthy donors. The method was immunoSEQ multiplex PCR; TCRdb's version includes in-frame clones alone and lacks a portion of them. Among about 150,000 clones, approximately 94% were seen once, and the ten largest hold around 1.9%. Sequences were obtained from PBMCs. Receptors were obtained from a man younger than 30 in good health and CMV-seropositive.

The V and J genes are TRBV4-1 and TRBJ2-7; 12 bases are shared with TRBD1. Germline V gene data show CDR1 as MGHRA and CDR2 as YSYEKL. CDR3 length: 15 amino acids. V shed 3 bases, J shed 4 bases, and the junction held 4 bases outside the gene matches. This chain's CDR3 is CASSQGQGATYEQYF. As DNA, the CDR3 is TGCGCCAGCAGCCAGGGACAGGGGGCAACGTACGAGCAGTACTTC.

This chain uses TRBV19 with TRBJ2-1; a possible D gene is TRBD1 (5 bases). V lost 4 bases, J lost 0 bases, and 10 bases lay in between. The CDR3 extends over 15 amino acids. CDR1 LNHDA and CDR2 SQIVND come from the germline V gene (reference sequence). The chain's CDR3 is CASSNRGSSYNEQFF. CDR3 sequence (DNA): TGTGCCAGTAGTAATAGGGGAAGCTCCTACAATGAGCAGTTCTTC.

The CDR3 region is CASSETGTGIGLGNTIYF. The CDR3 DNA sequence: TGTGCCAGCAGTGAGACCGGGACAGGGATCGGCCTCGGAAACACCATATATTTT. V usage is TRBV27 and J usage is TRBJ1-3; 9 positions agree with TRBD1. The CDR3 extends over 18 amino acids. J lost 4 bases, V lost 5 bases, and 15 bases had no gene match. Germline loops: CDR1 MNHEY, CDR2 SMNVEV (reference sequence).

V gene TRBV7-2 combines with J gene TRBJ2-7; 7 bases are a match to TRBD1. This CDR3 spans 15 amino acids. The germline V gene encodes CDR1 SGHTA and CDR2 FQGNSA. J was trimmed by 3 bases and V by 5 bases; bases with no gene match: 10. The CDR3 nucleotides read TGTGCCAGCAGCACCCGGCAGGGACAGTTCTACGAGCAGTACTTC. This codes for CASSTRQGQFYEQYF.

The rearrangement links TRBV11-2 to TRBJ2-3; 8 nucleotides agree with TRBD2. The CDR3 is made up of 16 amino acids. The V and J ends lost 4 bases and 11 bases, in that order; junction bases with no gene match: 17. Germline CDR1 and CDR2: SGHAT and FQNNGV. DNA of the CDR3: TGTGCCAGCAGCTGGCCATCCGGGCTTAGCGGGATAAAGCAGTATTTT. It specifies CASSWPSGLSGIKQYF. Full variable domain (outside the CDR3, taken from reference TRBV11-2 and TRBJ2-3): EAGVAQSPRYKIIEKRQSVAFWCNPISGHATLYWYQQILGQGPKLLIQFQNNGVVDDSQLPKDRFSAERLKGVDSTLKIQPAKLEDSAVYLCASSWPSGLSGIKQYFGPGTRLTVL.

This chain connects TRBV5-1 to TRBJ1-3, with D uncertain. Trimming cost V 4 bases and J 0 bases, with 8 bases left between them. Germline CDR1 is SGHRS and CDR2 is YFSETQ. The CDR3 covers 14 residues. The CDR3 protein is CASSGESSGNTIYF. CDR3 coding DNA: TGCGCCAGCAGCGGGGAGAGCTCTGGAAACACCATATATTTT.

In regard to this clone: Relative to the germline gene, one junction end is altered; a read error may explain this. The chain is built from TRBV7-7 and TRBJ2-1; TRBD2 agrees at 9 bases. The CDR3 runs 15 residues. Germline V lookup: CDR1 SSHAT, CDR2 FNYEAQ (reference sequence). This chain's CDR3 is CASSPAGGRDNEQFF. CDR3 nucleotides: TGTGCTAGCAGCCCGGCGGGAGGGCGGGACAATGAGCAGTTCTTC.

V is TRBV9 and J is TRBJ2-2, with 8 bases that match TRBD2. The CDR3 totals 16 residues. The germline V gene encodes CDR1 SGDLS and CDR2 YYNGEE. J gave up 3 bases and V 0 bases, and 4 bases lay outside the gene matches. In nucleotides, the CDR3 is TGTGCCAGCAGCGTAGCGAGCGGGAGTGACACCGGGGAGCTGTTTTTT. Amino acid sequence: CASSVASGSDTGELFF.

V is TRBV2 and J is TRBJ1-2; possible D gene TRBD1, 6 bases. Germline V gene data show CDR1 as SNHLY and CDR2 as FYNNEI. CDR3 length equals 12 residues. V gave up 9 bases and J gave up 7 bases, with 15 bases separating them. Here the CDR3 reads CASQDSFGGYTF. For the CDR3, the DNA is TGTGCCAGTCAGGACAGTTTTGGTGGCTACACCTTC.

V and J are TRBV7-9 and TRBJ2-7, with D hard to call. The CDR3 consists of 16 residues. From germline, CDR1 is SEHNR and CDR2 FQNEAQ (reference sequence). The ends were cut back, 2 bases at V and 4 bases at J, with 18 bases in the middle. CDR3 residues: CASSLRSRLTFYEQYF. In DNA, the CDR3 is TGTGCCAGCAGCTTAAGGTCCAGGCTGACCTTTTACGAGCAGTACTTC. The variable domain in full, completed from reference TRBV7-9 and TRBJ2-7, reads DTGVSQNPRHKITKRGQNVTFRCDPISEHNRLYWYRQTLGQGPEFLTYFQNEAQLEKSRLLSDRFSAERPKGSFSTLEIQRTEQGDSAMYLCASSLRSRLTFYEQYFGPGTRLTVT.

A single count supports this clone. The rearrangement links TRBV5-6 to TRBJ2-1; D unresolved. In germline, CDR1 is SGHDT, CDR2 YYEEEE. The CDR3 runs to 15 residues. V was shortened by 1 base and J by 0 bases, with 8 bases between the two germline ends. The CDR3 here is CASSLLTSSYNEQFF. The DNA of the CDR3 is TGTGCCAGCAGCTTGTTAACCAGCTCCTACAATGAGCAGTTCTTC.

This chain links TRBV5-1 with TRBJ1-3; D possibly corresponds to TRBD1 (6 bases). There are 14 residues in the CDR3. V was cut by 4 bases and J by 1 base, with 9 bases left in between. In germline, CDR1 is SGHRS, CDR2 YFSETQ. The CDR3 coding sequence is TGCGCCAGCAGCCCGGGACATTCTGGAAACACCATATATTTT. It codes for CASSPGHSGNTIYF.

The gene calls are TRBV9 and TRBJ2-7; 7 nucleotides agree with TRBD2. CDR1 SGDLS and CDR2 YYNGEE come from the germline V gene. With 0 bases clipped from V and 4 bases from J, the junction kept 4 bases outside the gene matches. The CDR3 contains 14 residues. The CDR3 DNA reads TGTGCCAGCAGCGTAGCTACAGCGGGGTACGAGCAGTACTTC. Encoded protein: CASSVATAGYEQYF.

The count of this clone is one. The CDR3 bases are TGCAGCGGGCGGTCCTCCTACGAGCAGTACTTC. This sequence encodes CSGRSSYEQYF. The chain joins TRBV29-1 to TRBJ2-7; D remains ambiguous. The CDR3 is 11 residues long. The V gene lost 7 bases and the J gene lost 0 bases, with 7 bases spanning the gap. Germline CDR1 SQVTM, CDR2 ANQGSEA.